The sequence of this T cell receptor (beta chain) was determined in a study of regulatory T cells in long-lasting Graves disease. At the level of the study: By definition, persistent Graves' disease involved antithyroid drugs for over 5 years alongside positive TSH receptor antibodies.

Points from the study as a whole: Persistent disease preferred TRBV28, TRBJ1-2 and TRBJ2-5.

The germline V gene encodes CDR1 DFQATT and CDR2 SNEGSKA (reference sequence). The trim removed 6 bases at V and 2 bases at J, leaving 9 bases unmatched. This CDR3 has 14 amino acids. Worth noting for this clonotype: Antigen: not known.

Building the TCR beta libraries relied on iRepertoire HTBI primers, and CDR3 regions underwent Arm-PCR. As processed by the authors: The identification of approximately 62 TRBV and 14 TRBJ segments was made across samples. TCRdb re-called the multiplex PCR reads through MiXCR, storing one row per CDR3 protein. Clone size and V and J calls follow TCRdb, not the original study. The data contain 650,000 to 850,000 distinct CDR3 sequences, about 30% of them seen just once; the ten biggest clones take up around 42%. Time point described: persistent/refractory GD, antithyroid drugs over 5 years with positive TRAb. The TCR library was prepared using RNA isolated from PBMCs. The EDTA tubes were filled with around 8.1 milliliters of drawn peripheral blood.

This receptor was taken from a female donor with Graves disease. V and J are TRBV20-1 and TRBJ1-2, with 7 nucleotides matching TRBD1. The sample in question was peripheral blood mononuclear cells (PBMCs), obtained when the disease was refractory, from a patient treated with antithyroid drugs. This chain's CDR3 is CSALGGRGNYGYTF. In nucleotides, the CDR3 is TGCAGTGCATTAGGGGGCAGGGGCAACTATGGCTACACCTTC.